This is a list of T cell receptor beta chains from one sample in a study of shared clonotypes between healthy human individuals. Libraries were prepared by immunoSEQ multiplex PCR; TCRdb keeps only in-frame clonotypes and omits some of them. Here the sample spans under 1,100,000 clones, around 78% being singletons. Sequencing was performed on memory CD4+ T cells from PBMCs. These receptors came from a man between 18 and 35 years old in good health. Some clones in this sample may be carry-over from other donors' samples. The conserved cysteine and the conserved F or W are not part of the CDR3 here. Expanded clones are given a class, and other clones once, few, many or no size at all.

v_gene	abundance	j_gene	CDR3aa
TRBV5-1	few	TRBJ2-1	ASSLGQGNNEQF
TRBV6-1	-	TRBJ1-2	ASSEGLLSPYGYT
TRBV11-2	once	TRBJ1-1	ASSLQHSDRGKGGTEAF
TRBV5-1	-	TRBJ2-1	ASSFEGTSYNEQF
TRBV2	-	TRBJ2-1	ASSGAGYNEQF
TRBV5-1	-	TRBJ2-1	ASSPPSSYNEQF
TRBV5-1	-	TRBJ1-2	ASSLGTYVYGYT
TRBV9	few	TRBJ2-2	ASSVRLAGVVGELF
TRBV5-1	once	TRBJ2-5	ASSLWTGQETQY
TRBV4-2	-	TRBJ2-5	ASSQGGGRETQY
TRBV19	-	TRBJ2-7	ASSIIKGNEQY
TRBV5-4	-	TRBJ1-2	ASSADRGRGYT
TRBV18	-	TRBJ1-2	ASSPGQGYYGYT
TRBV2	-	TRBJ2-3	ASSGARVPMDTQY
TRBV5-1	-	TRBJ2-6	ASTESPGANVLT
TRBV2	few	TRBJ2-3	ASRSLLAGLSTDTQY
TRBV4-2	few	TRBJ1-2	ASSHGRNTPNYGYT
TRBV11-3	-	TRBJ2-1	ASSLVPGTDQF
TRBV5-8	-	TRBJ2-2	ASSRFSNTGELF
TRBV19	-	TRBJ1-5	ASSDRYNQPQH
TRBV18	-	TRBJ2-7	ASSPFRGAGGPYEQY
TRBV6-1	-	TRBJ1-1	ASSELGQPAFAF
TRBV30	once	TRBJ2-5	AWSPPILPETQY
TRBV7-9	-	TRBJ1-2	ASQPFSYGYT
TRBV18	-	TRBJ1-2	ASCPDTAYGYT